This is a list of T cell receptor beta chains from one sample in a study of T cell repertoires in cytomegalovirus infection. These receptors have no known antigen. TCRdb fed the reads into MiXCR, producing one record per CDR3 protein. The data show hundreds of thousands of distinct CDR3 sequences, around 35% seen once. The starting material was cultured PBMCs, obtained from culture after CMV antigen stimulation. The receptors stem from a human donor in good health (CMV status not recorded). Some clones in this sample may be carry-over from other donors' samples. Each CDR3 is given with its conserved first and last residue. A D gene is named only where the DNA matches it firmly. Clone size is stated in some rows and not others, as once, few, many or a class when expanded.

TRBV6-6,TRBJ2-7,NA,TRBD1,CAIPGQGPYEQYF,TGTGCCATCCCGGGACAGGGCCCCTACGAGCAGTACTTC
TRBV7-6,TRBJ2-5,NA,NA,CASSSLARETQYF,TGTGCCAGCAGCTCTCTAGCGAGGGAGACCCAGTACTTC
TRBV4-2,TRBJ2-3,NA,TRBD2,CASSQDRLAGAPSTDTQYF,TGTGCCAGCAGCCAAGATCGGCTAGCGGGAGCACCTAGCACAGATACGCAGTATTTT
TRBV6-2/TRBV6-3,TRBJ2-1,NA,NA,CASSDRASYNEQFF,TGTGCCAGCAGCGACCGGGCTAGCTACAATGAGCAGTTCTTC
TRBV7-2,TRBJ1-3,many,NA,CASSLVPGALSGNTIYF,TGTGCCAGCAGCTTAGTTCCGGGGGCACTCTCTGGAAACACCATATATTTT
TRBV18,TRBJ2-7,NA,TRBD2,CASSPNQGLVEQYF,TGTGCCAGCTCACCAAATCAGGGACTAGTCGAGCAGTACTTC
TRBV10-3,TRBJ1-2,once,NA,CAISDSMGVYGYTF,TGTGCCATCAGTGACTCGATGGGGGTCTATGGCTACACCTTC
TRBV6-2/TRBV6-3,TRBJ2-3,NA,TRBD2,CASRPSGETDTQYF,TGTGCCAGCAGGCCTAGCGGGGAGACAGATACGCAGTATTTT
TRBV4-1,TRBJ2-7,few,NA,CASSQFPGPPYEQYF,TGCGCCAGCAGCCAATTTCCGGGACCGCCCTACGAGCAGTACTTC
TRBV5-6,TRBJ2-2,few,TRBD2,CASSFGLAGGYTGELFF,TGTGCCAGCAGCTTCGGACTAGCGGGGGGTTACACCGGGGAGCTGTTTTTT
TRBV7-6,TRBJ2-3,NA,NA,CASAGYADTQYF,TGTGCCAGCGCGGGCTATGCAGATACGCAGTATTTT
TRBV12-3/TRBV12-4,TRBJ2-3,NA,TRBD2,CASSFWLAVLRTDTQYF,TGTGCCAGCAGTTTTTGGCTAGCGGTTCTTCGCACAGATACGCAGTATTTT
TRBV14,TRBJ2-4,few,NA,CASSPLRAVAKNIQYF,TGTGCCAGCAGCCCCCTCCGGGCGGTAGCCAAAAACATTCAGTACTTC
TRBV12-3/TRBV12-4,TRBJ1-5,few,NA,CASSPYGGAQPQHF,TGTGCCAGCTCCCCCTACGGGGGAGCCCAGCCCCAGCATTTT
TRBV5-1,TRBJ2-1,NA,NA,CASSLVAVLYNEQFF,TGCGCCAGCAGCTTGGTAGCGGTCCTATACAATGAGCAGTTCTTC
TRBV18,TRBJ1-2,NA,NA,CASSAVADYGYTF,TGTGCCAGTTCGGCGGTTGCGGACTATGGCTACACCTTC
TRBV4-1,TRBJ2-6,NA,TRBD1,CASSQETGGAGANVLTF,TGCGCCAGCAGCCAGGAAACAGGGGGCGCTGGGGCCAACGTCCTGACTTTC
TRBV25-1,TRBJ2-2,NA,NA,CASSEDIGELFF,TGTGCCAGCAGCGAAGACATCGGGGAGCTGTTTTTT
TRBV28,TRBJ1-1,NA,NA,CASSYDMNTEAFF,TGTGCCAGCAGTTACGACATGAACACTGAAGCTTTCTTT
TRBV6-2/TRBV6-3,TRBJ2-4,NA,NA,CASGTRGLAKNIQYF,TGTGCCAGCGGAACCCGTGGCCTAGCCAAAAACATTCAGTACTTC
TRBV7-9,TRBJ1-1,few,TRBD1,CASLYRGRTEAFF,TGTGCCAGCTTATACAGGGGGAGGACTGAAGCTTTCTTT
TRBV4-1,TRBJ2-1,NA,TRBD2,CASSPRALTSGSPQFF,TGCGCCAGCAGCCCGAGAGCCTTGACTAGCGGGAGTCCCCAGTTCTTC
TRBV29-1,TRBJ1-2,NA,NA,CSVSRWNYGYTF,TGCAGCGTCTCGAGATGGAACTATGGCTACACCTTC
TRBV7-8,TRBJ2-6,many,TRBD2,CASSLQLAGGSGANVLTF,TGTGCCAGCAGCTTACAACTAGCGGGAGGCTCTGGGGCCAACGTCCTGACTTTC
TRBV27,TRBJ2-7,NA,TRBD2,CASSLSKLGASGVISSYEQYF,TGTGCCAGCAGTTTATCGAAGCTTGGGGCTAGCGGGGTCATTAGCTCCTACGAGCAGTACTTC
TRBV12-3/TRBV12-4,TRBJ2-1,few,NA,CASRPNSGRSSYNEQFF,TGTGCCAGCAGACCGAACTCAGGGAGATCCTCCTACAATGAGCAGTTCTTC